The T cell receptor (beta chain) under discussion was sequenced for a study of T cell clones after liver transplantation. Overall study findings and caveats: A larger donor-reactive than third-party decline suggested partial antigen-specific deletion.

This clone was counted between two and nine times. The target antigen is unknown. Alloreactive TCRbeta sequences came from sequencing proliferating CFSE-low cells in the MLR. Libraries were prepared by immunoSEQ multiplex PCR; TCRdb keeps only in-frame clonotypes and omits some of them. The sample includes about 5,600 clones, roughly 30% of them seen just once. The junction had 13 bases not matched to a gene; V was cut back by 2 bases and J by 1 base. CDR1 is MDHEN and CDR2 is SYDVKM in the germline V gene. The CDR3 runs 18 residues. Input material: CD4+ T cells from cultured PBMCs. The J gene is TRBJ2-7, the V gene TRBV28; 8 positions match TRBD2. This TCR was recovered from a human patient who received a liver transplant. Some T cells may be the graft donor's. The CDR3 coding sequence is TGTGCCAGCAGTTTAACCCTCTGGCTAGCGGGCATGTCCTACGAGCAGTACTTC. Protein product: CASSLTLWLAGMSYEQYF. The full variable domain, completed using reference TRBV28 and TRBJ2-7, is DVKVTQSSRYLVKRTGEKVFLECVQDMDHENMFWYRQDPGLGLRLIYFSYDVKMKEKGDIPEGYSVSREKKERFSLILESASTNQTSMYLCASSLTLWLAGMSYEQYFGPGTRLTVT.